These 27 T cell receptor beta chains came from one sample sequenced in a study of cytotoxic CD8 clonotypes in ibrutinib-treated CLL. Assay: immunoSEQ multiplex PCR; the TCRdb copy retains only in-frame clones and omits some. The sample has about 68,000 clones, under 70% seen once. The source was PBMCs, collected after 12 months of ibrutinib treatment. All receptors come from a human donor with chronic lymphocytic leukemia.

V is TRBV9 and J is TRBJ2-4; TRBD2 matches 12 bases. The junction had 9 bases not matched to a gene; V was cut back by 2 bases and J by 6 bases. CDR3 length: 17 amino acids. Germline values: CDR1 SGDLS, CDR2 YYNGEE. CDR3 nucleotide sequence: TGTGCCAGCAGCGTCGCCCTTCCGGGACTAGCGGGAAACATTCAGTACTTC. Residues: CASSVALPGLAGNIQYF. The complete variable domain, with remaining parts taken from reference TRBV9 and TRBJ2-4, reads DSGVTQTPKHLITATGQRVTLRCSPRSGDLSVYWYQQSLDQGLQFLIQYYNGEERAKGNILERFSAQQFPDLHSELNLSSLELGDSALYFCASSVALPGLAGNIQYFGAGTRLSVL.

This rearrangement joins TRBV29-1 to TRBJ2-1, with D possibly being TRBD2 (5 bases). The V gene lost 3 bases and the J gene lost 6 bases, with 9 bases spanning the gap. This CDR3 is built from 12 residues. Germline-derived CDR1 and CDR2 are SQVTM and ANQGSEA. The CDR3 region has the DNA TGCAGCGTTGATGGTAGCGCCAATGAGCAGTTCTTC. Amino acids: CSVDGSANEQFF.

This chain links TRBV5-6 with TRBJ2-5; tentative D call: TRBD1 (6 bases). The CDR3 is 16 residues long. The germline V gene has CDR1 SGHDT and CDR2 YYEEEE. V lost 5 bases and J 5 bases, leaving 22 bases between the germline ends. CDR3 region: CASRAPGHRLGETQYF. The DNA of the CDR3 is TGTGCCAGCAGGGCGCCGGGACACCGCTTAGGGGAGACCCAGTACTTC.

This clone has just a few counts. The genes are TRBV11-2 and TRBJ2-7; D is uncertain. The CDR3 sequence is 10 residues long. Deletions cut 5 bases from V and 7 bases from J, with 6 bases between. CDR1 and CDR2 from the germline V gene are SGHAT and FQNNGV. CDR3 region: CASSTLEQYF. Here the CDR3 DNA reads TGTGCCAGCAGCACCTTAGAGCAGTACTTC.

CDR3 protein: CASSAVGRVNTEAFF. CDR3 bases: TGTGCCAGCAGTGCGGTCGGCAGGGTGAACACTGAAGCTTTCTTT. V gene TRBV6-5 combines with J gene TRBJ1-1, with D tentatively TRBD1 (5 bases). The germline gives CDR1 MNHEY, CDR2 SVGAGI. The V and J ends lost 5 bases and 0 bases respectively, with 13 bases between them. CDR3 size: 15 residues.

The V call is TRBV4-1, the J call TRBJ2-7; 7 bases line up with TRBD1. V gave up 0 bases and J gave up 2 bases; unmatched junction bases: 4. The CDR3 consists of 15 residues. Per germline, CDR1 MGHRA and CDR2 YSYEKL. The CDR3 nucleotides read TGCGCCAGCAGCCAAGACCGGGACAGACCCTACGAGCAGTACTTC. Translating gives CASSQDRDRPYEQYF.

This sequence joins TRBV21-1 and TRBJ1-1; the table calls TRBD1, which could not be checked here. TRBV21-1 is marked as a pseudogene. This CDR3 is 15 amino acids long. The CDR3 loop reads CASSKAPGCITEAFF. The CDR3 nucleotides read TGTGCCAGCAGCAAAGCCCCAGGGTGTATCACTGAAGCTTTCTTT.

The rearrangement links TRBV5-1 to TRBJ2-3; possibly TRBD2 for D (6 bases). The CDR3 is 15 residues long. Germline CDR1 is SGHRS and CDR2 is YFSETQ. Trimming pared 6 bases from V and 1 base from J, leaving 15 bases between. DNA of the CDR3: TGCGCCAGCAATTGGGGAGGACAAGGCACAGATACGCAGTATTTT. This sequence encodes CASNWGGQGTDTQYF.

The rearrangement uses TRBV7-2 and TRBJ2-5; 9 bases align to TRBD2. The junction had 9 bases not matched to a gene; V was cut back by 5 bases and J by 5 bases. CDR1 SGHTA and CDR2 FQGNSA come from the germline V gene. This CDR3 has 15 amino acids. CDR3 sequence reads: CASSRRRGGLETQYF. For the CDR3, the DNA is TGTGCCAGCAGCCGGAGGCGGGGGGGCCTGGAGACCCAGTACTTC.

Only one count was recorded for this clone. The J gene is TRBJ2-2, the V gene TRBV6-6; D remains ambiguous. This CDR3 is 15 amino acids long. CDR1 and CDR2 (germline): MNHNY, SVGAGI (reference sequence). V lost 6 bases to trimming and J lost 6 bases, with 17 bases between them. CDR3 amino acids: CASSPAYRNAGELFF. In DNA, the CDR3 is TGTGCCAGCAGCCCGGCGTATCGTAACGCCGGGGAGCTGTTTTTT.

This clone was seen only a few times. V is TRBV4-3 and J is TRBJ1-2; D uncertain. Trimming cost V 0 bases and J 3 bases, with 14 bases left between them. The length of the CDR3 is 16 residues. From germline, CDR1 is LGHNA and CDR2 YSLEER. CDR3 amino acids: CASSQDPVEGYYGYTF. The CDR3 nucleotides are TGCGCCAGCAGCCAAGATCCCGTAGAGGGCTACTATGGCTACACCTTC.

The chain is built from TRBV21-1 and TRBJ1-1. TRBV21-1 is noted as a pseudogene. The CDR3 consists of 14 residues. The CDR3: CASSKETENTEAFF. DNA for the CDR3: TGTGCCAGCAGCAAAGAAACGGAGAACACTGAAGCTTTCTTT.

This clone was recorded a few times. V is TRBV6-4 and J is TRBJ2-3, with 8 nucleotides matching TRBD2. The V and J ends lost 6 bases and 4 bases, in that order; junction bases with no gene match: 6. The germline V gene encodes CDR1 MRHNA and CDR2 SNTAGT. There are 14 residues in the CDR3. The CDR3 protein is CASSHTGGSDTQYF. The CDR3 DNA follows: TGTGCCAGCAGCCACACGGGAGGGTCAGATACGCAGTATTTT.

This clone was found a few times. V usage is TRBV29-1 and J usage is TRBJ1-2, with D hard to call. The CDR3 covers 11 residues. Germline V gene data show CDR1 as SQVTM and CDR2 as ANQGSEA. Trimming removed 4 bases from V and 5 bases from J, with 8 bases in between. CDR3 nucleotide sequence: TGCAGCGTTGGGGGTGGATATGGCTACACCTTC. Translation gives CSVGGGYGYTF.

A few counts support this clone. The rearrangement uses TRBV2 and TRBJ1-1; the D gene is possibly TRBD1 (6 bases). V was cut by 5 bases and J by 3 bases, with 10 bases left in between. There are 13 residues in the CDR3. Germline CDR1 SNHLY, CDR2 FYNNEI. DNA of the CDR3: TGTGCCAGCAGTCCTACAGGGTACACTGAAGCTTTCTTT. Translated, it gives CASSPTGYTEAFF.

The DNA for the CDR3 is TGTGCCAGCAGCCTCCTAGCGGGGGGGAATCAGCACGAGCAGTACTTC. Protein product: CASSLLAGGNQHEQYF. J is TRBJ2-7 and V is TRBV7-2, with TRBD2 matching over 12 bases. The CDR3 covers 16 residues. After removal of 5 bases from V and 5 bases from J, the junction contained 10 bases not matched to a gene. The V gene's germline CDR1 is SGHTA and CDR2 FQGNSA. Drawing the rest from reference TRBV7-2 and TRBJ2-7, the complete variable domain is GAGVSQSPSNKVTEKGKDVELRCDPISGHTALYWYRQSLGQGLEFLIYFQGNSAPDKSGLPSDRFSAERTGGSVSTLTIQRTQQEDSAVYLCASSLLAGGNQHEQYFGPGTRLTVT.

The rearrangement uses TRBV4-1 and TRBJ1-6; D unclear. Looked up from germline, CDR1 is MGHRA and CDR2 is YSYEKL. The ends were cut back, 0 bases at V and 4 bases at J, with 10 bases in the middle. The CDR3 contains 16 residues. CDR3 residues: CASSQDTGRYNSPLHF. The DNA of the CDR3 is TGCGCCAGCAGCCAAGATACCGGACGGTATAATTCACCCCTCCACTTT.

V usage is TRBV19 and J usage is TRBJ2-3; 11 bases are shared with TRBD2. The germline V gene encodes CDR1 LNHDA and CDR2 SQIVND (reference sequence). The V and J ends lost 3 bases and 2 bases, in that order; junction bases with no gene match: 4. CDR3 length equals 16 residues. CDR3 in DNA: TGTGCCAGTAGTATCCCTAGCGGGGGGAACACAGATACGCAGTATTTT. Its translation is CASSIPSGGNTDTQYF.

This chain joins TRBV7-2 and TRBJ1-1; D is ambiguous. Trimming cost V 4 bases and J 12 bases, with 15 bases left between them. Germline V gene data show CDR1 as SGHTA and CDR2 as FQGNSA. The CDR3 totals 12 residues. CDR3 sequence: CASSSGLTLPFF. CDR3 DNA: TGTGCCAGCAGCTCCGGTCTTACTCTCCCTTTCTTT.

The chain links TRBV7-8 to TRBJ1-1; D is possibly TRBD1 (5 bases). Germline CDR1 reads SGHVS; CDR2 reads FQNEAQ. Trimming took off 7 bases at V and 1 base at J, with 13 bases between the two ends. This CDR3 has 14 residues. This CDR3 is CASTLGGSNTEAFF. In DNA, the CDR3 is TGTGCCAGCACGTTGGGGGGATCGAACACTGAAGCTTTCTTT.

This rearrangement joins TRBV25-1 to TRBJ1-6; no clear D gene. CDR1 and CDR2 from the germline V gene are MGHDK and SYGVNS. V lost 8 bases, J lost 3 bases, and 8 bases lay in between. The CDR3 loop spans 13 amino acids. CDR3: CASCRDYNSPLHF. The CDR3 nucleotides are TGTGCCAGCTGTCGGGACTATAATTCACCCCTCCACTTT.

The J gene is TRBJ2-2, the V gene TRBV6-5, with TRBD1 as a possible D gene (6 bases). The CDR3 length is 11 residues. Germline lookup yields CDR1 MNHEY and CDR2 SVGAGI. V dropped 6 bases and J dropped 13 bases, with 12 bases sitting between them. The CDR3 DNA sequence: TGTGCCAGCAGAGAAACAGGGAGGCTGTTTTTT. It yields the protein CASRETGRLFF.

This chain joins TRBV5-1 and TRBJ2-7; D may be TRBD2 (5 bases). The CDR3 loop spans 15 amino acids. Germline V lookup: CDR1 SGHRS, CDR2 YFSETQ. Trimming took off 4 bases at V and 1 base at J, with 15 bases between the two ends. CDR3 DNA sequence: TGCGCCAGCAGCAGCTACTGGACGGGATCCTACGAGCAGTACTTC. Translated, it gives CASSSYWTGSYEQYF.

The chain uses TRBV2 and TRBJ1-2, with unresolved D. The CDR3 extends over 13 amino acids. Per germline, CDR1 SNHLY and CDR2 FYNNEI. Deletions cut 7 bases from V and 4 bases from J, with 13 bases between. In DNA, the CDR3 is TGTGCCAGCACGGTGGCAGTAATCTATGGCTACACCTTC. This codes for CASTVAVIYGYTF.

This clone was detected only a few times. The chain combines TRBV9 with TRBJ1-2; no clear D gene. The germline V and J ends were trimmed by 4 bases and 2 bases, with 9 bases remaining between them. Germline V gives CDR1 SGDLS, CDR2 YYNGEE. This CDR3 spans 13 amino acids. The CDR3 sequence: CASSMTENYGYTF. DNA for the CDR3: TGTGCCAGCAGCATGACGGAAAACTATGGCTACACCTTC.

The CDR3 sequence: CASSESFSGTGGIYEQYF. The CDR3 DNA reads TGTGCCAGCAGTGAAAGTTTTTCCGGGACAGGGGGCATCTACGAGCAGTACTTC. The J gene is TRBJ2-7, the V gene TRBV2; 12 bases line up with TRBD1. After removal of 2 bases from V and 3 bases from J, the junction contained 11 bases not matched to a gene. Germline V gives CDR1 SNHLY, CDR2 FYNNEI. This CDR3 contains 18 residues.

This clone was counted a few times. DNA for the CDR3: TGTGCCAGCAGCTTAGATCGGCTCTCCTACGAGCAGTACTTC. It specifies CASSLDRLSYEQYF. The chain carries TRBV11-2 and TRBJ2-7; D remains ambiguous. V was clipped by 0 bases and J by 0 bases, with 6 bases between them. The CDR3 is 14 amino acids. Germline values: CDR1 SGHAT, CDR2 FQNNGV.